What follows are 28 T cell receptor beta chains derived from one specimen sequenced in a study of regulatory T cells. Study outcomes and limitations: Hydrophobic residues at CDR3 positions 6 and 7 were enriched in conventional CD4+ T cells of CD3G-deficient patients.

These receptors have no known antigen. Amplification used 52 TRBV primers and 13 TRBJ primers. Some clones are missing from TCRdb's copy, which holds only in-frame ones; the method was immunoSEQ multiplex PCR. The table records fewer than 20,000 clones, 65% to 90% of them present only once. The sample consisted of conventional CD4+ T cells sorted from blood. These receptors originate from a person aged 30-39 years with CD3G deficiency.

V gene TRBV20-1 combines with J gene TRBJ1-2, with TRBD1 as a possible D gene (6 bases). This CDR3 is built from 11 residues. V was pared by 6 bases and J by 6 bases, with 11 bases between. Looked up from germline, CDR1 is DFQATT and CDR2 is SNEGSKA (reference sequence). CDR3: CSAPGVNGYTF. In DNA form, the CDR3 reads TGCAGTGCGCCAGGGGTTAATGGCTACACCTTC.

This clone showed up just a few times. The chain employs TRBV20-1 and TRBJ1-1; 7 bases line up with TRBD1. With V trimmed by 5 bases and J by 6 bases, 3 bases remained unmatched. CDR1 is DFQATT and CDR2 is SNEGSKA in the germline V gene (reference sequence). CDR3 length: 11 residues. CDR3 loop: CSAGQGAEAFF. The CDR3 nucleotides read TGCAGTGCTGGTCAGGGGGCTGAAGCTTTCTTT.

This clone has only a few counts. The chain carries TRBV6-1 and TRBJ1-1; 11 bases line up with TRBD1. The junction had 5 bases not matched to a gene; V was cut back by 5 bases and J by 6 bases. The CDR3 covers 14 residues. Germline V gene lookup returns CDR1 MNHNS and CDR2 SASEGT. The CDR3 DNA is TGTGCCAGCAGTTGGACAGGGGGCCCCCCTGAAGCTTTCTTT. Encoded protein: CASSWTGGPPEAFF.

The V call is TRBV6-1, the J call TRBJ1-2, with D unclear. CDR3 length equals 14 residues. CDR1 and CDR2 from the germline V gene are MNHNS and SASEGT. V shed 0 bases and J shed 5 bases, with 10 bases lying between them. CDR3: CASSEARRAYGYTF. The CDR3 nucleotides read TGTGCCAGCAGTGAAGCGCGCCGGGCTTATGGCTACACCTTC.

CDR3 region: CASSDRDEQYF. In nucleotides, the CDR3 is TGTGCCAGCAGTGACCGGGACGAGCAGTACTTC. V gene TRBV27 combines with J gene TRBJ2-7; no clear D. Germline V gene data show CDR1 as MNHEY and CDR2 as SMNVEV (reference sequence). This CDR3 has 11 amino acids. The V and J ends lost 5 bases and 5 bases respectively, with 7 bases between them.

CDR3 in amino acids: CASKHTSNTGELFF. For the CDR3, the DNA is TGTGCCAGTAAGCACACTTCGAACACCGGGGAGCTGTTTTTT. V and J are TRBV19 and TRBJ2-2, with D unclear. V lost 7 bases and J 0 bases, leaving 9 bases between the germline ends. The CDR3 sequence is 14 residues long. Per the germline V gene, CDR1 is LNHDA and CDR2 is SQIVND (reference sequence).

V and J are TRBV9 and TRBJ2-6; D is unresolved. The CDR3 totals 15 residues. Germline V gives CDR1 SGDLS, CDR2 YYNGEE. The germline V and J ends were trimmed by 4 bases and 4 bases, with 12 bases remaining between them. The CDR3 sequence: CASSPFKSGANVLTF. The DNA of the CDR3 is TGTGCCAGCAGCCCATTTAAGTCCGGGGCCAACGTCCTGACTTTC.

CDR3: CASSSHGSGGYTF. DNA for the CDR3: TGTGCCAGCAGTTCCCACGGCAGCGGCGGCTACACCTTC. The chain carries TRBV6-6 and TRBJ1-2; D not certain. Trimming removed 4 bases from V and 8 bases from J, with 14 bases in between. The CDR3 is 13 residues long. CDR1 MNHNY and CDR2 SVGAGI come from the germline V gene (reference sequence).

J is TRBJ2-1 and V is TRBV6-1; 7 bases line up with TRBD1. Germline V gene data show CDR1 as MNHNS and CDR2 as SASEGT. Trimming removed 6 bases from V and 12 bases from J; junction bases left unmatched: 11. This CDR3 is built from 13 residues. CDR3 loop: CASRLDRPQGQFF. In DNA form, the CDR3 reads TGTGCCAGCAGGTTGGACAGGCCACAGGGGCAGTTCTTC.

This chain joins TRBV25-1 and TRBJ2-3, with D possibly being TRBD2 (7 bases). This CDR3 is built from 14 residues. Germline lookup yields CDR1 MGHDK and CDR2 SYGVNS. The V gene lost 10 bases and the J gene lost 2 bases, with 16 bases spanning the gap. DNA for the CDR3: TGTGCCACCTCCGTAGGGGGGGACACAGATACGCAGTATTTT. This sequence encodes CATSVGGDTDTQYF.

The CDR3 bases are TGCGCCAGCAGCTTGGAGGGCAGGGGGCAAGGCTACACCTTC. Translating gives CASSLEGRGQGYTF. The chain joins TRBV5-1 to TRBJ1-2; 8 positions agree with TRBD1. The CDR3 sequence is 14 residues long. CDR1 is SGHRS and CDR2 is YFSETQ in the germline V gene. With 0 bases clipped from V and 8 bases from J, the junction kept 6 bases outside the gene matches.

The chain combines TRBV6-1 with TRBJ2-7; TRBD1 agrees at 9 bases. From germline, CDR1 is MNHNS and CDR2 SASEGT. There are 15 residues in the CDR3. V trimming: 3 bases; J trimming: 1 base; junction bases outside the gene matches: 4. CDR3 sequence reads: CASSEGQGQSYEQYF. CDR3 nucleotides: TGTGCCAGCAGTGAGGGACAGGGCCAATCCTACGAGCAGTACTTC.

The CDR3 DNA reads as TGTGCCAGCAGCTTGGGGAGGCTAGCGGGGAAAGAGACCCAGTACTTC. Residues: CASSLGRLAGKETQYF. The rearrangement uses TRBV11-2 and TRBJ2-5; 9 bases align to TRBD2. Germline V gene lookup returns CDR1 SGHAT and CDR2 FQNNGV. The trim removed 3 bases at V and 3 bases at J, leaving 8 bases unmatched. CDR3 size: 16 residues.

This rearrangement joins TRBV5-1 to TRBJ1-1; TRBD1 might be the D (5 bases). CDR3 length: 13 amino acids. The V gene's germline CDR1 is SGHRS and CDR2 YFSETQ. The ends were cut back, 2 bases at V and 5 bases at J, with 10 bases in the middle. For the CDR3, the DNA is TGCGCCAGCAGCTTATTCCGGGGGACTGAAGCTTTCTTT. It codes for CASSLFRGTEAFF.

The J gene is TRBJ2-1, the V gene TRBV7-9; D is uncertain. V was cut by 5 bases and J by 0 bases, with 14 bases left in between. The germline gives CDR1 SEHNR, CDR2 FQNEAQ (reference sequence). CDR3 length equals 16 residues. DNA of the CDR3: TGTGCCAGCAGCCTTTACAGCTTAAGCTCCTACAATGAGCAGTTCTTC. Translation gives CASSLYSLSSYNEQFF.

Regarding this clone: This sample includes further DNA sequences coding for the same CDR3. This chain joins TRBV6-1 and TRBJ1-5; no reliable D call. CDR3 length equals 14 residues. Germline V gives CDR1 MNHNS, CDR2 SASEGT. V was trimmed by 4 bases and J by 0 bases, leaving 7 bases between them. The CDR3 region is CASSVGYSNQPQHF. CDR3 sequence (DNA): TGTGCCAGCAGTGTTGGGTATAGCAATCAGCCCCAGCATTTT.

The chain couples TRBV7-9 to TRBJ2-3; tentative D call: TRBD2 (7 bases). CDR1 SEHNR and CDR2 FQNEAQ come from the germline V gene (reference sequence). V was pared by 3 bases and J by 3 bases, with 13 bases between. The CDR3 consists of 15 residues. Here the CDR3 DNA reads TGTGCCAGCAGCTTTGGGAGGGGGACGACAGATACGCAGTATTTT. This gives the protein CASSFGRGTTDTQYF. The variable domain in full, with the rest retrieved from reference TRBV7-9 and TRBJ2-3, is DTGVSQNPRHKITKRGQNVTFRCDPISEHNRLYWYRQTLGQGPEFLTYFQNEAQLEKSRLLSDRFSAERPKGSFSTLEIQRTEQGDSAMYLCASSFGRGTTDTQYFGPGTRLTVL.

The CDR3 sequence: CASSQTGGGYTF. In nucleotides, the CDR3 is TGTGCCAGCAGCCAGACAGGGGGCGGCTACACCTTC. The chain links TRBV28 to TRBJ1-2; the match to TRBD1 covers 10 bases. This CDR3 contains 12 residues. Trimming cost V 6 bases and J 8 bases; bases outside gene matches: 3. Germline V CDR1 and CDR2: MDHEN, SYDVKM.

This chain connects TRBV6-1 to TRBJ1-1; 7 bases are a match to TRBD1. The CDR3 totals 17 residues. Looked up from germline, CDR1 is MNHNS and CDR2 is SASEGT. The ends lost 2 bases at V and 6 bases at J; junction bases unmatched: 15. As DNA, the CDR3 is TGTGCCAGCAGTGAAAGCCCGGGACAGTCGATTATACCTGAAGCTTTCTTT. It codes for CASSESPGQSIIPEAFF.

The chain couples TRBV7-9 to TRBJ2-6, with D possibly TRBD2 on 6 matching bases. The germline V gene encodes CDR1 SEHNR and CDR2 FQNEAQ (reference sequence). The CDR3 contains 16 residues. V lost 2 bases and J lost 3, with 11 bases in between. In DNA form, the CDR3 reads TGTGCCAGCAGCTTAACCGGGACTTTTGGGGCCAACGTCCTGACTTTC. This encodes CASSLTGTFGANVLTF. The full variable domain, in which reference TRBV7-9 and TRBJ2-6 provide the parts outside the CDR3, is DTGVSQNPRHKITKRGQNVTFRCDPISEHNRLYWYRQTLGQGPEFLTYFQNEAQLEKSRLLSDRFSAERPKGSFSTLEIQRTEQGDSAMYLCASSLTGTFGANVLTFGAGSRLTVL.

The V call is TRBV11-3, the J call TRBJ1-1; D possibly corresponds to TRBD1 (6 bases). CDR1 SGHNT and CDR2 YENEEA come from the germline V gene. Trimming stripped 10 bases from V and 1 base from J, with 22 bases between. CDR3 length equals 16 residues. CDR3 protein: CATHKTDQGQNTEAFF. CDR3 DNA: TGTGCCACCCATAAAACCGATCAGGGACAGAACACTGAAGCTTTCTTT.

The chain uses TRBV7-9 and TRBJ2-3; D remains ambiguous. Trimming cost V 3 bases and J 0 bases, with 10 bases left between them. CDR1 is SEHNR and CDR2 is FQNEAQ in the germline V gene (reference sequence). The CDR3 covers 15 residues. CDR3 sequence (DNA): TGTGCCAGCAGCTTTGGCATGCCTAGCACAGATACGCAGTATTTT. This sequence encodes CASSFGMPSTDTQYF.

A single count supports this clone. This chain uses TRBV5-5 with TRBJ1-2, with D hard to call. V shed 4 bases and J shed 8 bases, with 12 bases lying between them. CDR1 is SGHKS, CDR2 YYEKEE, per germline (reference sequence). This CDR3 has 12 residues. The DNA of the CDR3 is TGTGCCAGCAGCCCGCGGTCGGGCGGCTACACCTTC. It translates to CASSPRSGGYTF.

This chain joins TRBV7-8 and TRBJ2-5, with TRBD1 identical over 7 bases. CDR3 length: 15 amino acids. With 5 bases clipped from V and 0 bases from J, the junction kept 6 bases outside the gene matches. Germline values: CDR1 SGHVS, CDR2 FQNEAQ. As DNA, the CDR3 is TGTGCCAGCAGCCAAGAGACAGGGTACCAAGAGACCCAGTACTTC. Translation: CASSQETGYQETQYF.

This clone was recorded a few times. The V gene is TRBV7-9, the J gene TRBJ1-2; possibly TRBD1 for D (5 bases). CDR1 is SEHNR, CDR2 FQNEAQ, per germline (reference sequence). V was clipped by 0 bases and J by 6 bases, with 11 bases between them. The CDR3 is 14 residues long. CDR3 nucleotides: TGTGCCAGCAGCTTAGCGGTGGGAGGGGATGGCTACACCTTC. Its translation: CASSLAVGGDGYTF.

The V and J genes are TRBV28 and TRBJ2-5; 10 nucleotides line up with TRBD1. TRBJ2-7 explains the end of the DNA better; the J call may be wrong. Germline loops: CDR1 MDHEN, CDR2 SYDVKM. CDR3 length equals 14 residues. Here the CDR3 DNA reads TGTGCCAGCAGTAAACCGGGACAGGGGTACGAGCAGTACTTC. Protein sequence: CASSKPGQGYEQYF.

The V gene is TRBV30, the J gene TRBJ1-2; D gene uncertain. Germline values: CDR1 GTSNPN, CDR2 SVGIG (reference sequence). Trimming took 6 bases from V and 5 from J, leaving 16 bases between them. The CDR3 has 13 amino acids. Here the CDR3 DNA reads TGTGCCTGTTTGCCCACCGGACGTTATGGCTACACCTTC. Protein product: CACLPTGRYGYTF.

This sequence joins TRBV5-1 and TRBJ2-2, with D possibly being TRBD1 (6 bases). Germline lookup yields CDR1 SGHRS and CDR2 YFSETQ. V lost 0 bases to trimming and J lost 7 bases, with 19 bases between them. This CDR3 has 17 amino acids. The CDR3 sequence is CASSLAYGAGEGGELFF. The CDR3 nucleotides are TGCGCCAGCAGCTTGGCCTACGGGGCAGGGGAAGGCGGGGAGCTGTTTTTT.